The next 13 T cell receptor beta chains were all read from a single sample in a study of vaccination effects on CD4 cells after COVID-19. These TCRs' antigens remain unknown. The repertoire was sequenced with immunoSEQ multiplex PCR; TCRdb's copy has only in-frame clones and lacks some. The top ten hold around 3% of the sample, which has some 69,000 clones, approximately 75% seen once. With the ViraFEST assay, the study expanded antigen-specific CD4+ T cells using viral peptide pools, then sequenced them. With approximately 9 days of culture completed, CD4+ T cells were isolated. According to the study, vaccine recipients showed no prior SARS-CoV-2 infection and negative nucleocapsid antibodies. This specimen consisted of CD4+ T cells from PBMCs cultured with HCoV-NL63 spike peptides, obtained before COVID-19 vaccination. These receptors came from a human donor who received a COVID-19 vaccine.

J is TRBJ2-5 and V is TRBV6-6, with D tentatively TRBD2 (5 bases). Looked up from germline, CDR1 is MNHNY and CDR2 is SVGAGI (reference sequence). The CDR3 consists of 15 residues. The V end was cut by 7 bases, the J end by 5 bases, with 20 bases between. CDR3 amino acids: CASTLGGLLGETQYF. Written as DNA, the CDR3 is TGTGCCAGCACCCTCGGAGGCCTTCTGGGGGAGACCCAGTACTTC.

The chain joins TRBV5-5 to TRBJ1-3; TRBD1 is a possible D gene (5 bases). The CDR3 extends over 17 amino acids. The V and J ends lost 1 base and 2 bases respectively, with 16 bases between them. Germline loops: CDR1 SGHKS, CDR2 YYEKEE (reference sequence). CDR3 loop: CASSLSPGVGAGNTIYF. In DNA, the CDR3 is TGTGCCAGCAGCTTGTCTCCGGGGGTGGGAGCTGGAAACACCATATATTTT. Drawing the rest from reference TRBV5-5 and TRBJ1-3, the complete variable domain is DAGVTQSPTHLIKTRGQQVTLRCSPISGHKSVSWYQQVLGQGPQFIFQYYEKEERGRGNFPDRFSARQFPNYSSELNVNALLLGDSALYLCASSLSPGVGAGNTIYFGEGSWLTVV.

The gene calls are TRBV5-1 and TRBJ1-2, with D possibly matching TRBD1 (6 bases). V was pared by 4 bases and J by 7 bases, with 17 bases between. CDR1 is SGHRS and CDR2 is YFSETQ in the germline V gene. The CDR3 has 14 residues. The CDR3 region is CASSPKGGRGGYTF. For the CDR3, the DNA is TGCGCCAGCAGCCCTAAAGGGGGTCGGGGTGGCTACACCTTC.

V usage is TRBV7-9 and J usage is TRBJ1-1, with TRBD1 identical over 7 bases. V lost 7 bases, J lost 3 bases, and 14 bases stayed unmatched. Germline V gene sequence: CDR1 SEHNR, CDR2 FQNEAQ (reference sequence). The CDR3 totals 16 residues. CDR3 residues: CASNPRGQPIDTEAFF. CDR3 bases: TGTGCCAGCAACCCAAGGGGACAGCCTATCGACACTGAAGCTTTCTTT.

The chain carries TRBV7-6 and TRBJ1-1; no clear D gene. V was trimmed by 3 bases and J by 8 bases, leaving 19 bases between them. The CDR3 consists of 15 residues. CDR1 and CDR2 from the germline V gene are SGHVS and FNYEAQ. The CDR3 protein is CASSFLRDTNWEAFF. The CDR3 DNA is TGTGCCAGCAGCTTCCTAAGAGACACTAACTGGGAAGCTTTCTTT.

The chain recombines TRBV6-1 with TRBJ2-3; the D is unclear. With 3 bases removed from V and 0 bases from J, the gap between germline ends came to 7 bases. Germline loops: CDR1 MNHNS, CDR2 SASEGT. This CDR3 contains 14 residues. The CDR3 nucleotides are TGTGCCAGCAGTGAGACCGCTAGCACAGATACGCAGTATTTT. Residues: CASSETASTDTQYF.

DNA of the CDR3: TGCAGCGTTGTGCCAAACGGGAATAGCAATCAGCCCCAGCATTTT. Amino acids: CSVVPNGNSNQPQHF. The chain combines TRBV29-1 with TRBJ1-5; D unresolved. The germline V gene has CDR1 SQVTM and CDR2 ANQGSEA. The CDR3 runs 15 residues. Trimming removed 4 bases at V and 0 bases at J, with 13 bases between.

The chain employs TRBV18 and TRBJ2-1; D is uncertain. V lost 7 bases and J 0 bases, leaving 10 bases between the germline ends. Germline CDR1 and CDR2: KGHSH and LQKENI. The CDR3 consists of 14 residues. The CDR3 DNA is TGTGCCAGCTATTACCAGCCCTCCTACAATGAGCAGTTCTTC. This gives the protein CASYYQPSYNEQFF. The complete variable domain, with remaining parts taken from reference TRBV18 and TRBJ2-1, reads NAGVMQNPRHLVRRRGQEARLRCSPMKGHSHVYWYRQLPEEGLKFMVYLQKENIIDESGMPKERFSAEFPKEGPSILRIQQVVRGDSAAYFCASYYQPSYNEQFFGPGTRLTVL.

The V call is TRBV5-8, the J call TRBJ2-7; 9 bases fit TRBD2. The CDR3 is 16 residues long. Germline V gene sequence: CDR1 SGHTS, CDR2 YDEGEE. After removal of 0 bases from V and 0 bases from J, the junction contained 4 bases not matched to a gene. The CDR3 here is CASSLGRRGGSYEQYV. The CDR3, as DNA: TGTGCCAGCAGCTTGGGACGGCGGGGGGGCTCCTACGAGCAGTACGTC.

This rearrangement joins TRBV6-5 to TRBJ1-1; D not certain. The CDR3 has 15 residues. Trimming took off 1 base at V and 1 base at J, with 10 bases between the two ends. Germline V gene data show CDR1 as MNHEY and CDR2 as SVGAGI. CDR3 sequence reads: CASSYLAAANTEAFF. DNA of the CDR3: TGTGCCAGCAGTTACTTAGCTGCGGCGAACACTGAAGCTTTCTTT.

This sequence joins TRBV7-9 and TRBJ1-6, with a tentative D call TRBD1 (5 bases). Trimming pared 1 base from V and 9 bases from J, leaving 13 bases between. CDR3 size: 15 residues. Germline-derived CDR1 and CDR2 are SEHNR and FQNEAQ (reference sequence). The CDR3 loop reads CASSLGGQAASPLHF. DNA of the CDR3: TGTGCCAGCAGCTTAGGAGGACAAGCCGCTTCACCCCTCCACTTT.

This chain links TRBV7-2 with TRBJ2-7; D tentatively fits TRBD1 or TRBD2 (6 bases each). The V and J ends lost 1 base and 1 base respectively, with 14 bases between them. CDR1 and CDR2 (germline): SGHTA, FQGNSA. This CDR3 has 16 amino acids. CDR3 in DNA: TGTGCCAGCAGCTTAGTATCGGGGGCCTTGTCCTACGAGCAGTACGTC. Its protein product is CASSLVSGALSYEQYV.

V and J are TRBV6-2 or TRBV6-3 and TRBJ2-7; 7 nucleotides line up with TRBD2. The CDR3 contains 13 residues. V shed 0 bases, J shed 6 bases, and the junction held 2 bases outside the gene matches. CDR1 is MNHEY, CDR2 SVGEGT, per germline. The chain's CDR3 is CASSYSGRREQYV. The CDR3 DNA follows: TGTGCCAGCAGTTACTCCGGGAGGCGCGAGCAGTACGTC.